These 7 T cell receptor beta chains were sequenced from one sample in a study of blood T cell repertoires in COVID-19. This table comes from immunoSEQ multiplex PCR, and its TCRdb copy is limited to in-frame clones, with some not included. The sample consists of 150,000 to 200,000 clones, 79% of them appearing once. The sequenced sample consisted of peripheral blood. These receptors were taken from a woman aged 55-75 years with COVID-19, enrolled during active disease.

This chain's CDR3 is CASSLSGLVSYEQYF. The CDR3 DNA is TGTGCCAGCAGTTTATCGGGACTCGTCTCCTACGAGCAGTACTTC. This sequence joins TRBV27 and TRBJ2-7, with a weak D call TRBD2 (6 bases). Deletions cut 0 bases from V and 0 bases from J, with 9 bases between. The CDR3 totals 15 residues. Germline loops: CDR1 MNHEY, CDR2 SMNVEV (reference sequence).

The chain uses TRBV5-1 and TRBJ1-1; TRBD1 agrees at 8 bases. V lost 4 bases to trimming and J lost 7 bases; unmatched junction nucleotides: 6. Germline lookup yields CDR1 SGHRS and CDR2 YFSETQ. This CDR3 is 13 amino acids long. CDR3 nucleotide sequence: TGCGCCAGCAGCGCCCAGGGGGCCGGTGAAGCTTTCTTT. This sequence encodes CASSAQGAGEAFF.

J is TRBJ2-1 and V is TRBV7-2; TRBD1 matches at 10 bases. The length of the CDR3 is 17 residues. The V and J ends lost 5 bases and 4 bases, in that order; junction bases with no gene match: 11. Germline CDR1 and CDR2: SGHTA and FQGNSA. The CDR3 is CASSRSTGTGAYNEQFF. For the CDR3, the DNA is TGTGCCAGCAGCCGTTCTACCGGGACAGGGGCTTACAATGAGCAGTTCTTC.

The chain has TRBV29-1 and TRBJ2-7, with 10 bases lining up with TRBD2. The CDR3 spans 13 residues. V shed 7 bases and J 7 bases; nucleotides not matched to a gene: 10. The germline V gene encodes CDR1 SQVTM and CDR2 ANQGSEA. The DNA for the CDR3 is TGCAGCGCTGGAGGGCTAGCGGGAGCAGAGCAGTACTTC. Amino acid sequence: CSAGGLAGAEQYF.

This chain uses TRBV7-3 with TRBJ1-4, with TRBD1 as a possible D gene (6 bases). From germline, CDR1 is SGHTA and CDR2 FQGTGA. The V and J ends lost 3 bases and 7 bases respectively, with 9 bases between them. The CDR3 is 13 residues long. CDR3 in DNA: TGTGCCAGCAGCTTGGTCAGGGGTGAAAAACTGTTTTTT. Protein: CASSLVRGEKLFF.

V is TRBV18 and J is TRBJ2-3; perhaps TRBD1 as D (6 bases). Germline CDR1 reads KGHSH; CDR2 reads LQKENI. The CDR3 consists of 14 residues. Trimming took 4 bases from V and 1 from J, leaving 9 bases between them. The CDR3 is CASSLGQGTDTQYF. DNA for the CDR3: TGTGCCAGCTCACTGGGACAAGGCACAGATACGCAGTATTTT.

The V and J genes are TRBV5-6 and TRBJ2-7; 12 nucleotides match TRBD2. The J segment lost 5 bases and the V segment lost 4 bases, leaving 16 bases of the junction unmatched. Germline lookup yields CDR1 SGHDT and CDR2 YYEEEE. This CDR3 comprises 18 residues. The CDR3 DNA is TGTGCCAGCAGCACCCCGGGACTAGCGGGCCTCCACCCCAACGAGCAGTACTTC. This translates into CASSTPGLAGLHPNEQYF.